This T cell receptor beta chain came from a study of Ad26.COV2.S vaccination and SARS-CoV-2 variants. Findings and limits, study-wide: Spike-specific CD8+ and CD4+ T cell responses reportedly showed substantial breadth after vaccination. Spike-specific TCR breadth was greater in vaccine than placebo recipients.

V lost 1 base, J lost 7 bases, and 7 bases lay in between. This CDR3 spans 13 amino acids. The germline V gene encodes CDR1 KGHSH and CDR2 LQKENI. Measured with immunoSEQ multiplex PCR; TCRdb has only the in-frame clones, and not every one. The sample holds roughly 350,000 clones; 75% to 90% are singletons and the top ten take roughly 5%. Documented treatment: 19 received Ad26.COV2.S at low or high dose, single or two shots; 5 received placebo; per-sample allocation not given. Sampling took place 63 days after the first vaccine or placebo injection. What was given as vaccine was an Ad26 vector encoding Wuhan-strain SARS-CoV-2 spike. Regarding this clone: Its specificity is not known.

The source was peripheral blood, collected in a trial of Ad26.COV2.S vaccine versus placebo. The origin of this receptor is a person between 18 and 65 years old who received the Ad26.COV2.S COVID-19 vaccine or a placebo. The V call is TRBV18, the J call TRBJ1-4, with D tentatively TRBD1 (6 bases). The CDR3 bases are TGTGCCAGCTCACCACAACAGGGTGAAAAACTGTTTTTT. Its translation: CASSPQQGEKLFF.